The entry that follows covers one T cell receptor (beta chain) sequence. This sample was taken from a study of shared clonotypes between healthy human individuals. PCR replicates performed on unsorted PBMC used approximately 310 ng DNA, 28,000 or so T cell genomes. TCRdb keeps only in-frame clones here, not all; method: immunoSEQ multiplex PCR. Of about 490,000 clones listed, 79% are singletons. The sequence was collected from a middle-aged woman in good health. Some clones in this sample may be carry-over from other donors' samples. Material: PBMCs.

This CDR3 is CASSLGPRTDSYEQYF. CDR3 coding DNA: TGCGCCAGCAGCTTGGGGCCTCGGACAGACTCCTACGAGCAGTACTTC. V gene TRBV5-1 combines with J gene TRBJ2-7, with a possible D match to TRBD1 (6 bases). Trimming removed 0 bases from V and 0 bases from J, with 13 bases in between. In germline, CDR1 is SGHRS, CDR2 YFSETQ. This CDR3 has 16 amino acids.